This T cell receptor beta chain was recorded in a study of cytomegalovirus exposure and HLA in healthy donors. The study's findings and limits: Follow-up analysis later connected one missense variant in DCLRE1C with trimming of TCR beta V- and J-genes.

CDR3 length: 13 residues. Trimming removed 2 bases at V and 5 bases at J, with 9 bases between. Germline CDR1 and CDR2: SGHTA and FQGTGA. A note on this clone: Its antigen is still unknown.

With 60 Vbeta and 13 Jbeta primers, the PCR was carried out. Using immunoSEQ multiplex PCR, the repertoire was profiled, and TCRdb retains in-frame clones only, with some absent. The sample includes some 100,000 clones, around three quarters of them seen just once. V and J are TRBV7-3 and TRBJ1-1; D unresolved. The origin of this receptor is a woman aged 50 to 60 in good health and CMV-seropositive. Sequenced material: PBMCs. CDR3 sequence: CASSLLAQTEAFF. Written as DNA, the CDR3 is TGTGCCAGCAGCTTACTAGCGCAGACTGAAGCTTTCTTT.